This passage covers 28 T cell receptor beta chains from one sample sequenced in a study of blood T cell repertoires in COVID-19. The protocol was immunoSEQ multiplex PCR, while the TCRdb copy is restricted to in-frame clones and leaves out a portion. The table has 150,000 or so clones, around 82% seen once; the top ten hold approximately 11%. Sequenced input: peripheral blood. These receptors were taken from a man in his 60s with active or convalescent COVID-19.

The genes are TRBV21-1 and TRBJ2-5; the table's D call, TRBD2, was not checked against the DNA. TRBV21-1 is reported as a pseudogene. The CDR3 length is 13 residues. The CDR3 is CATPTSVRETQYF. CDR3 sequence (DNA): TGTGCCACCCCGACTAGCGTCCGGGAGACCCAGTACTTC.

This clone was seen at least ten times. The V gene is TRBV12-3 or TRBV12-4, the J gene TRBJ1-5; D gene ambiguous. Trimming pared 5 bases from V and 7 bases from J, leaving 12 bases between. The length of the CDR3 is 13 residues. The CDR3 region is CASSRERSQPQHF. CDR3 bases: TGTGCCAGCAGTCGGGAGAGATCGCAGCCCCAGCATTTT.

The chain is built from TRBV11-2 and TRBJ2-1; 11 positions agree with TRBD2. J was trimmed by 3 bases and V by 3 bases; bases with no gene match: 4. This CDR3 has 16 residues. Per germline, CDR1 SGHAT and CDR2 FQNNGV. The CDR3 bases are TGTGCCAGCAGCTTTAGACTAGCGGGGCTCTACAATGAGCAGTTCTTC. Translated, it gives CASSFRLAGLYNEQFF.

The sample holds one count of this clone. V and J are TRBV21-1 and TRBJ2-6; the table's D gene call, TRBD1, was not cross checked with the DNA. TRBV21-1 is given as a pseudogene. CDR3 length: 22 residues. The CDR3 loop reads CASSKVPRPGTGRVSGANVLTF. In nucleotides, the CDR3 is TGTGCCAGCAGCAAAGTCCCGCGCCCCGGGACAGGGAGAGTCTCTGGGGCCAACGTCCTGACTTTC.

The chain couples TRBV9 to TRBJ2-7; maybe TRBD1 (5 bases). The V gene lost 0 bases and the J gene lost 2 bases, with 12 bases spanning the gap. Germline V gene data show CDR1 as SGDLS and CDR2 as YYNGEE. There are 15 residues in the CDR3. CDR3 nucleotide sequence: TGTGCCAGCAGCGTAGGGGCCCAGGGAACCTACGAGCAGTACTTC. Translated: CASSVGAQGTYEQYF.

The chain is built from TRBV5-1 and TRBJ2-7; tentatively, D is TRBD2 (5 bases). The V and J ends lost 0 bases and 2 bases respectively, with 18 bases between them. Germline CDR1 and CDR2: SGHRS and YFSETQ. The CDR3 runs 17 residues. The CDR3 is CASSLAPRAGQAYEQYF. The CDR3, as DNA: TGCGCCAGCAGCTTGGCTCCGCGGGCCGGGCAGGCCTACGAGCAGTACTTC.

V is TRBV18 and J is TRBJ1-1, with 7 bases fitting TRBD1. The CDR3 sequence is 15 residues long. Trimming at V came to 2 bases and at J to 4 bases, leaving 7 bases not matched to a gene. Germline CDR1 and CDR2: KGHSH and LQKENI. The CDR3: CASSPMGQSATEAFF. DNA of the CDR3: TGTGCCAGCTCACCAATGGGACAGAGTGCCACTGAAGCTTTCTTT.

This sequence joins TRBV27 and TRBJ1-5, with D possibly being TRBD1 (6 bases). The V and J ends lost 1 base and 2 bases respectively, with 12 bases between them. CDR3 length equals 16 residues. Germline V gene sequence: CDR1 MNHEY, CDR2 SMNVEV (reference sequence). CDR3 in DNA: TGTGCCAGCAGTTTATTGGGCAGGGGAGGCAATCAGCCCCAGCATTTT. Translation gives CASSLLGRGGNQPQHF.

The rearrangement links TRBV18 to TRBJ2-3; D unresolved. Germline loops: CDR1 KGHSH, CDR2 LQKENI. The ends were cut back, 3 bases at V and 3 bases at J, with 13 bases in the middle. The CDR3 has 15 amino acids. In DNA form, the CDR3 reads TGTGCCAGCTCACCGAACCAGTTATCAACAGATACGCAGTATTTT. Translation: CASSPNQLSTDTQYF.

The CDR3 DNA sequence: TGTGCCAGCAGCCCCTTTTTGATGGGAGGGCCCTACAATGAGCAGTTCTTC. Its protein product is CASSPFLMGGPYNEQFF. The chain recombines TRBV3-1 (or the pseudogene TRBV3-2) with TRBJ2-1; 7 bases line up with TRBD2. V shed 4 bases, J shed 2 bases, and the junction held 11 bases outside the gene matches. CDR1 and CDR2 (germline): LGHDT, YNNKEL (reference sequence). This CDR3 region has 17 residues.

In regard to this clone: One junction end disagrees with the germline gene, perhaps due to a read error. The chain joins TRBV6-1 to TRBJ1-4; TRBD1 is a possible D gene (6 bases). The CDR3 is 15 amino acids. Germline CDR1 and CDR2: MNHNS and SASEGT. DNA of the CDR3: TGTGCCAGCAGGGAAGCAGGGGCAACTAATGAAAAACTGTTTTTT. Translation: CASREAGATNEKLFF.

The genes are TRBV2 and TRBJ2-1; 10 positions agree with TRBD2. Germline V gene lookup returns CDR1 SNHLY and CDR2 FYNNEI. With V trimmed by 8 bases and J by 8 bases, 12 bases remained unmatched. The CDR3 loop spans 15 amino acids. The CDR3 DNA is TGTGCCAGCCGTCGGCTAGCGGGAGCCCCCGATGAGCAGTTCTTC. Translation gives CASRRLAGAPDEQFF.

In DNA form, the CDR3 reads TGTGCCAGCAGACAGACTAGCGGGAGCAGAGAGACCCAGTACTTC. Residues: CASRQTSGSRETQYF. The chain is built from TRBV27 and TRBJ2-5; 12 bases agree with TRBD2. V trimming: 6 bases; J trimming: 4 bases; junction bases outside the gene matches: 6. Germline V lookup: CDR1 MNHEY, CDR2 SMNVEV (reference sequence). The CDR3 totals 15 residues.

The chain couples TRBV9 to TRBJ2-4, with D possibly TRBD2 on 6 matching bases. From germline, CDR1 is SGDLS and CDR2 YYNGEE. This CDR3 has 14 amino acids. Deletions cut 4 bases from V and 7 bases from J, with 15 bases between. The DNA for the CDR3 is TGTGCCAGCAGCCCTGAACTAGCAACCAACATTCAGTACTTC. It specifies CASSPELATNIQYF.

The chain joins TRBV27 to TRBJ1-1, with 10 bases identical to TRBD1. This CDR3 region has 16 residues. The V gene end was trimmed by 2 bases and the J gene end by 5 bases; junction bases not matched to a gene: 8. Germline loops: CDR1 MNHEY, CDR2 SMNVEV (reference sequence). The CDR3 bases are TGTGCCAGCAGTTTAACGACAGGGGGCCGCATAACTGAAGCTTTCTTT. Translated: CASSLTTGGRITEAFF.

V is TRBV9 and J is TRBJ2-3, with a tentative D call TRBD1 (6 bases). The V end lost 3 bases, the J end lost 6 bases, and 17 bases lay between the germline ends. Per germline, CDR1 SGDLS and CDR2 YYNGEE. This CDR3 is built from 15 residues. CDR3 loop: CASSATGHGWDTQYF. The CDR3 DNA reads as TGTGCCAGCAGCGCCACGGGACACGGGTGGGATACGCAGTATTTT.

V and J are TRBV9 and TRBJ2-2; D is undetermined. The CDR3 loop spans 13 amino acids. Germline V lookup: CDR1 SGDLS, CDR2 YYNGEE. V shed 4 bases and J shed 4 bases, with 8 bases lying between them. This chain's CDR3 is CASSPRSTGELFF. For the CDR3, the DNA is TGTGCCAGCAGCCCCCGGAGCACCGGGGAGCTGTTTTTT.

The chain combines TRBV3-1 (or the pseudogene TRBV3-2) with TRBJ1-1; 7 bases match TRBD1. CDR1 LGHDT and CDR2 YNNKEL come from the germline V gene (reference sequence). The trim removed 0 bases at V and 6 bases at J, leaving 13 bases unmatched. The CDR3 covers 17 residues. Here the CDR3 DNA reads TGTGCCAGCAGCCAAGATGCCCTTACAGGGGTTTCGGCTGAAGCTTTCTTT. It yields the protein CASSQDALTGVSAEAFF.

The J gene is TRBJ2-1, the V gene TRBV19; D perhaps matches TRBD1 (5 bases). Germline CDR1 is LNHDA and CDR2 is SQIVND (reference sequence). The ends were cut back, 5 bases at V and 1 base at J, with 12 bases in the middle. The CDR3 runs 15 residues. DNA for the CDR3: TGTGCCAGTAGTCCCCAGCCAGGGTCCTACAATGAGCAGTTCTTC. Amino acids: CASSPQPGSYNEQFF.

V usage is TRBV4-1 and J usage is TRBJ1-2; D is uncertain. The V end lost 1 base, the J end lost 7 bases, and 7 bases lay between the germline ends. CDR1 MGHRA and CDR2 YSYEKL come from the germline V gene. The CDR3 has 12 residues. The CDR3 DNA is TGCGCCAGCAGCCAAGTTGGCAGTGGCTACACCTTC. Translation gives CASSQVGSGYTF.

This chain links TRBV2 with TRBJ1-4, with 7 bases lining up with TRBD1. The J segment lost 1 base and the V segment lost 4 bases, leaving 3 bases of the junction unmatched. The germline CDR1 and CDR2 sequences are SNHLY and FYNNEI. This CDR3 is 15 amino acids long. CDR3: CASSVGDRTNEKLFF. CDR3 DNA: TGTGCCAGCAGTGTCGGGGACAGAACTAATGAAAAACTGTTTTTT.

The gene calls are TRBV5-1 and TRBJ2-3, with D unclear. The CDR3 consists of 14 residues. Germline V lookup: CDR1 SGHRS, CDR2 YFSETQ. The V gene lost 1 base and the J gene lost 0 bases, with 6 bases spanning the gap. CDR3 loop: CASSLLSSTDTQYF. The CDR3 coding sequence is TGCGCCAGCAGCTTGTTGAGCAGCACAGATACGCAGTATTTT.

The chain recombines TRBV4-1 with TRBJ1-2; 7 nucleotides align to TRBD1. CDR1 is MGHRA, CDR2 YSYEKL, per germline. The CDR3 extends over 14 amino acids. After removal of 3 bases from V and 7 bases from J, the junction contained 8 bases not matched to a gene. CDR3 sequence: CASSQARGDSGYTF. The DNA of the CDR3 is TGCGCCAGCAGCCAGGCCAGGGGGGACAGTGGCTACACCTTC.

The chain carries TRBV11-3 and TRBJ2-1, with 9 bases that match TRBD2. This CDR3 spans 14 amino acids. Germline CDR1 and CDR2: SGHNT and YENEEA. The trim removed 5 bases at V and 7 bases at J, leaving 6 bases unmatched. The CDR3 bases are TGTGCCAGCAGCCCCGGGACTAGCCCTAATGAGCAGTTCTTC. This sequence encodes CASSPGTSPNEQFF.

This chain joins TRBV19 and TRBJ2-3, with TRBD2 matching 7 bases. V was clipped by 0 bases and J by 0 bases; unmatched bases: 6. CDR1 LNHDA and CDR2 SQIVND come from the germline V gene (reference sequence). The CDR3 is made up of 17 amino acids. The CDR3 is CASSIDHSGTSTDTQYF. The CDR3 DNA reads TGTGCCAGTAGTATAGATCACAGCGGGACTAGCACAGATACGCAGTATTTT.

The rearrangement joins TRBV11-1 to TRBJ2-1, with 9 bases matching TRBD2. Germline CDR1 SGHAT, CDR2 FQDESV (reference sequence). The CDR3 is 15 amino acids. V trimming: 4 bases; J trimming: 6 bases; junction bases outside the gene matches: 7. CDR3 nucleotides: TGTGCCAGCAGCTCCCAGCGGGGGGATATCAATGAGCAGTTCTTC. This encodes CASSSQRGDINEQFF.

This clone was observed a few times. In DNA, the CDR3 is TGTGCCAGCACCGTAAACCCCACACCCTCCTACGAGCAGTACTTC. It specifies CASTVNPTPSYEQYF. The rearrangement links TRBV28 to TRBJ2-7; no definite D call. The CDR3 extends over 15 amino acids. Trimming cost V 7 bases and J 0 bases, with 16 bases left between them. CDR1 and CDR2 (germline): MDHEN, SYDVKM.

V and J are TRBV3-1 (or the pseudogene TRBV3-2) and TRBJ2-5; D not resolved. Germline V gene data show CDR1 as LGHDT and CDR2 as YNNKEL (reference sequence). CDR3 length equals 13 residues. Trimming took 1 base from V and 3 from J, leaving 6 bases between them. This CDR3 is CASSQAPEETQYF. The DNA of the CDR3 is TGTGCCAGCAGCCAAGCTCCCGAAGAGACCCAGTACTTC.